A selection of T cell receptor beta chains follows, all from one sample in a study of cytomegalovirus exposure and HLA in healthy donors. Here immunoSEQ multiplex PCR was the method, and the copy in TCRdb shows in-frame clones only, minus some. Its table lists nearly 200,000 clones. The specimen sequenced was PBMCs. The receptor source for this set is a boy under 18 in good health and CMV-seronegative. Each CDR3 is given with its conserved first and last residue.

j_call | v_call | cdr3_aa
TRBJ2-1 | TRBV4-1 | CASSQLAGGQGNEQFF
TRBJ1-1 | TRBV15 | CATRDHRANTEAFF
TRBJ1-3 | TRBV4-1 | CASSPYSVSGNTIYF
TRBJ2-1 | TRBV19 | CASSIGGRAEQFF
TRBJ2-4 | TRBV6-5 | CASSYPGGQGVQYF
NA | TRBV6-5 | CASSVRRGGAYEQYF
TRBJ2-4 | TRBV10-3 | CAISESGAADLAKNIQYF
TRBJ2-2 | TRBV2 | CASSETRDRGFANTGELFF
TRBJ1-1 | TRBV11-2 | CASSSGRETFF
TRBJ2-1 | TRBV7-2 | CASSLSHHLRNEQFF
TRBJ1-5 | TRBV19 | CASSRDRMNQPQHF
TRBJ2-1 | TRBV21-1 | CASSNDRAFMVLSYNEQFF
TRBJ2-7 | TRBV2 | CASSEGAGGPYEQYF
TRBJ1-1 | TRBV9 | CASSVTDRTEAFF
TRBJ2-3 | TRBV11-2 | CASSRDGGAADTQYF
TRBJ1-1 | TRBV20-1 | CSARVVAEAFF
TRBJ1-2 | TRBV9 | CASSVEGNYGYTF
TRBJ1-4 | TRBV11-2 | CASSLDSRATNEKLFF
TRBJ2-3 | TRBV4-1 | CASSLRDRGSKSTDTQYF
TRBJ2-6 | TRBV19 | CASSPVSSGANVLTF
TRBJ1-1 | TRBV19 | CASSIFGGRTEAFF
TRBJ1-6 | TRBV5-1 | CASSVDSSSYNSPLHF
TRBJ1-2 | TRBV28 | CASSSRGRDGYTF
TRBJ2-7 | TRBV30 | CAWNRGGDEQYF
TRBJ2-3 | TRBV7-9 | CASSSGLAGPTDTQYF
TRBJ1-5 | TRBV19 | CASSISGYQPQHF
TRBJ2-7 | TRBV28 | CASSIQRYEQYF
TRBJ2-3 | TRBV6-5 | CASRERSTQYF